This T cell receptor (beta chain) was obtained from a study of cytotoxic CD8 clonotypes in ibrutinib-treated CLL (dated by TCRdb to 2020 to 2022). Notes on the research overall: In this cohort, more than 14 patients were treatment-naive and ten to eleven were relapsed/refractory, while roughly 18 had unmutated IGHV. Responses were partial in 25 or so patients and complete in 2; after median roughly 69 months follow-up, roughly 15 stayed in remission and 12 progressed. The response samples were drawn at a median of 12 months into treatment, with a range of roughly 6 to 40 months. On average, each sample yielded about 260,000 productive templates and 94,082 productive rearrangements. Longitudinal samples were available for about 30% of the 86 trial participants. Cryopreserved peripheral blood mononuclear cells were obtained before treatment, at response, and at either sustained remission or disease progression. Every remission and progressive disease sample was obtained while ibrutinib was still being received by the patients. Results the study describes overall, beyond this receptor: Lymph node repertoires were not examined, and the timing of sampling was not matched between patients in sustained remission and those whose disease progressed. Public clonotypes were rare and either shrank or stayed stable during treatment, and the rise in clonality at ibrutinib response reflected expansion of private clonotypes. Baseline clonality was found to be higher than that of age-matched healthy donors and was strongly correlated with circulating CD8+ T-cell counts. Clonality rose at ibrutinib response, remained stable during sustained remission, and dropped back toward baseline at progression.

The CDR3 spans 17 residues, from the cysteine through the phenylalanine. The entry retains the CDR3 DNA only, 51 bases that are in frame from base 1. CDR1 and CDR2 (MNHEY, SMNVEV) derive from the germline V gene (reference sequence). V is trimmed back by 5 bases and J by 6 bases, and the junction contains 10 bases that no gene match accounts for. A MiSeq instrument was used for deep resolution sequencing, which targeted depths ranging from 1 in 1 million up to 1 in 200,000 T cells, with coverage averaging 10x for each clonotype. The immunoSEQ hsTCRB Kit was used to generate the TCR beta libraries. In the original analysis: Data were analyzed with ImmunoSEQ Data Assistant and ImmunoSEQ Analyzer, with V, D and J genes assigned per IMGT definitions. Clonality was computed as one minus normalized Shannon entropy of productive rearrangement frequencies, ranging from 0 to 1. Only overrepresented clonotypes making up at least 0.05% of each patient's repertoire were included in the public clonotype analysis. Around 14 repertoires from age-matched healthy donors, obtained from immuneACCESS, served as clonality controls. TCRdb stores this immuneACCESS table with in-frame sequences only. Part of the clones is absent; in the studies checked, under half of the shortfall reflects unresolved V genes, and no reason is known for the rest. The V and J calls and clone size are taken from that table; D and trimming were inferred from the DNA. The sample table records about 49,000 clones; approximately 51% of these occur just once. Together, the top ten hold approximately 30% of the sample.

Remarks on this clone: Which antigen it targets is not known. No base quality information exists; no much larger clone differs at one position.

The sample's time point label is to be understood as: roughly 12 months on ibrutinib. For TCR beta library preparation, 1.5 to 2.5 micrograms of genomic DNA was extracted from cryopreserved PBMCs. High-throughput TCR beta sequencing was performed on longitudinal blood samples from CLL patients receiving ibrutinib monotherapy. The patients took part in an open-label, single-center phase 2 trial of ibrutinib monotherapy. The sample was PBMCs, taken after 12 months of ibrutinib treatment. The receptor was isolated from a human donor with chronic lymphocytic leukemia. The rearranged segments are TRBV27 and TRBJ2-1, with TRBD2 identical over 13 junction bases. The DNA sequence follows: TGTGCCAGCAGTGCTCTAACTAGCGGGAGGGCCGGCAATGAGCAGTTCTTC. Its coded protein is CASSALTSGRAGNEQFF.